This T cell receptor beta chain was sequenced in a study of blood T cell repertoires in COVID-19. Libraries were prepared by immunoSEQ multiplex PCR; TCRdb keeps only in-frame clonotypes and omits some of them. The repertoire holds 55,000 to 65,000 clones, with less than 80% as singletons. This CDR3 is built from 14 residues. Per the germline V gene, CDR1 is SGHRS and CDR2 is YFSETQ. The V end was cut by 6 bases, the J end by 1 base, with 13 bases between. This chain joins TRBV5-1 and TRBJ2-5; D perhaps matches TRBD1 (6 bases). The sequencing sample was made of peripheral blood. The receptor's source is a man aged 55-75 years with acute or convalescent COVID-19. The CDR3 sequence is CASTWGQIQETQYF. The CDR3 region has the DNA TGCGCCAGCACCTGGGGGCAGATCCAAGAGACCCAGTACTTC. The variable domain in full, completed from reference TRBV5-1 and TRBJ2-5, reads KAGVTQTPRYLIKTRGQQVTLSCSPISGHRSVSWYQQTPGQGLQFLFEYFSETQRNKGNFPGRFSGRQFSNSRSEMNVSTLELGDSALYLCASTWGQIQETQYFGPGTRLLVL.